The 3 T cell receptor beta chains reported below all come from one sample, sequenced in a study of human T cells and chemical hapten exposure. The time point denotes: patch test 3, about 24 weeks after DPC sensitization. As to treatment: therapeutic diphenylcyclopropenone sensitization with weekly scalp DPC. Each CDR3 protein gets one entry after TCRdb re-called the RACE reads with MiXCR. Among more than 95,000 distinct CDR3 sequences listed, under 35% were seen once. Specimen: whole blood, collected in connection with sensitization to the hapten diphenylcyclopropenone (DPC). These receptors were taken from a man between 35 and 55 years old with alopecia areata. Some clones in this sample may be carry-over from other donors' samples.

This clonotype has more than one count but fewer than ten. The J gene is TRBJ1-5, the V gene TRBV7-2; 7 bases are shared with TRBD1. V shed 1 base and J 10 bases; nucleotides not matched to a gene: 7. The CDR3 runs to 14 residues. Germline assignment: CDR1 SGHTA and CDR2 FQGNSA. The CDR3 bases are TGTGCCAGCAGCTTAGGGGCAGGGGGTCCTCCCCAGCATTTT. This encodes CASSLGAGGPPQHF.

This clonotype was seen a few times. The chain employs TRBV27 and TRBJ2-7; 7 bases match TRBD1. The CDR3 is 14 residues long. Germline V gene sequence: CDR1 MNHEY, CDR2 SMNVEV (reference sequence). Losses at the gene ends were 6 bases for V and 5 bases for J; bases not matched to a gene: 10. CDR3 sequence: CASRITGVNDEQYF. The CDR3 DNA follows: TGTGCCAGCAGGATCACAGGGGTCAACGACGAGCAGTACTTC.

This clonotype was recorded a few times. The chain is built from TRBV20-1 and TRBJ2-6, with D unresolved. The CDR3 totals 16 residues. Trimming removed 3 bases at V and 0 bases at J, with 12 bases between. Germline V lookup: CDR1 DFQATT, CDR2 SNEGSKA (reference sequence). CDR3 loop: CSARADGVSGANVLTF. The CDR3 region has the DNA TGCAGTGCTAGGGCGGACGGAGTCTCTGGGGCCAACGTCCTGACTTTC.